This TCR beta chain is drawn from a study of low-dose radiotherapy and immunotherapy resistance in tumors. Background on the study: cDNA synthesis used a TRAV/TRBV-specific primer set for both chains.

Trimming pared 3 bases from V and 4 bases from J, leaving 5 bases between. The CDR3 has 11 amino acids. The germline gives CDR1 GTSNPN, CDR2 SVGIG (reference sequence). Amplification, which lasted 15 to 20 PCR cycles, used a constant-region primer and V-primer adapter to amplify TCRs. From the reads, TCRdb called clonotypes with MiXCR, one entry per CDR3 protein. The sample holds tens of thousands of distinct CDR3 sequences; around 11% are singletons and the top ten take roughly 6.2%. Stated time point: before trial treatment. It was nivolumab, ipilimumab, aspirin, low-dose cyclophosphamide and low-dose radiotherapy that donors received. This clonotype was observed many times.

Sequenced here: PBMCs, sampled before treatment. The chain couples TRBV30 to TRBJ2-3, with unresolved D. The clonotype was recovered from a female donor with ovarian cancer. CDR3 in DNA: TGTGCCTGGAGACCCCCAGATACGCAGTATTTT. Translated: CAWRPPDTQYF.